These 6 T cell receptor beta chains were sequenced from one sample in a study of control samples from healthy donors and cancer patients. Here immunoSEQ multiplex PCR was the method, and the copy in TCRdb shows in-frame clones only, minus some. The sample has about 95,000 clones; roughly 80% are singletons. The material sequenced was blood. All receptors derive from a man aged 25-45 years in good health.

The chain carries TRBV9 and TRBJ2-1; 8 bases fit TRBD2. The CDR3 consists of 16 residues. Losses at the gene ends were 3 bases for V and 0 bases for J; bases not matched to a gene: 5. The V gene's germline CDR1 is SGDLS and CDR2 YYNGEE. CDR3 loop: CASSAGGALSYNEQFF. For the CDR3, the DNA is TGTGCCAGCAGCGCCGGGGGGGCCCTCTCCTACAATGAGCAGTTCTTC.

The J gene is TRBJ2-1, the V gene TRBV2; 8 bases are shared with TRBD2. Trimming at V came to 5 bases and at J to 1 base, leaving 4 bases not matched to a gene. CDR3 length: 15 residues. Germline-derived CDR1 and CDR2 are SNHLY and FYNNEI. The CDR3 DNA follows: TGTGCCAGCAGTCCTACTAGCGGTTCCTACAATGAGCAGTTCTTC. This gives the protein CASSPTSGSYNEQFF.

This clone was found a few times. This rearrangement joins TRBV27 to TRBJ2-3; D gene unclear. The V gene lost 5 bases and the J gene lost 0 bases, with 9 bases spanning the gap. The CDR3 is 14 residues long. Germline V gene lookup returns CDR1 MNHEY and CDR2 SMNVEV (reference sequence). The CDR3 region is CASSMLDSTDTQYF. CDR3 nucleotide sequence: TGTGCCAGCAGTATGCTGGACAGCACAGATACGCAGTATTTT.

J is TRBJ1-2 and V is TRBV9, with a weak D call TRBD1 (6 bases). The ends were cut back, 3 bases at V and 5 bases at J, with 11 bases in the middle. CDR1 is SGDLS and CDR2 is YYNGEE in the germline V gene. CDR3 size: 13 residues. The CDR3 loop reads CASSADRFYGYTF. The CDR3 DNA reads TGTGCCAGCAGCGCAGACAGGTTTTATGGCTACACCTTC. The full variable domain, in which reference TRBV9 and TRBJ1-2 provide the parts outside the CDR3, is DSGVTQTPKHLITATGQRVTLRCSPRSGDLSVYWYQQSLDQGLQFLIQYYNGEERAKGNILERFSAQQFPDLHSELNLSSLELGDSALYFCASSADRFYGYTFGSGTRLTVV.

V and J are TRBV7-2 and TRBJ2-1, with TRBD2 identical over 12 bases. Losses at the gene ends were 5 bases for V and 7 bases for J; bases not matched to a gene: 9. Per the germline V gene, CDR1 is SGHTA and CDR2 is FQGNSA. CDR3 length: 16 amino acids. CDR3 residues: CASSPFLAGGTNEQFF. As DNA, the CDR3 is TGTGCCAGCAGCCCGTTCCTAGCGGGGGGGACTAATGAGCAGTTCTTC. Looking up the rest from reference TRBV7-2 and TRBJ2-1 gives the full variable domain: GAGVSQSPSNKVTEKGKDVELRCDPISGHTALYWYRQSLGQGLEFLIYFQGNSAPDKSGLPSDRFSAERTGGSVSTLTIQRTQQEDSAVYLCASSPFLAGGTNEQFFGPGTRLTVL.

This clone has a single count. The chain links TRBV7-2 to TRBJ2-1; the D is unclear. V was trimmed by 3 bases and J by 8 bases, leaving 8 bases between them. Germline CDR1 is SGHTA and CDR2 is FQGNSA. This CDR3 has 12 residues. The CDR3 bases are TGTGCCAGCAGCTTCCTATCCTATGAGCAGTTCTTC. It is translated as CASSFLSYEQFF.